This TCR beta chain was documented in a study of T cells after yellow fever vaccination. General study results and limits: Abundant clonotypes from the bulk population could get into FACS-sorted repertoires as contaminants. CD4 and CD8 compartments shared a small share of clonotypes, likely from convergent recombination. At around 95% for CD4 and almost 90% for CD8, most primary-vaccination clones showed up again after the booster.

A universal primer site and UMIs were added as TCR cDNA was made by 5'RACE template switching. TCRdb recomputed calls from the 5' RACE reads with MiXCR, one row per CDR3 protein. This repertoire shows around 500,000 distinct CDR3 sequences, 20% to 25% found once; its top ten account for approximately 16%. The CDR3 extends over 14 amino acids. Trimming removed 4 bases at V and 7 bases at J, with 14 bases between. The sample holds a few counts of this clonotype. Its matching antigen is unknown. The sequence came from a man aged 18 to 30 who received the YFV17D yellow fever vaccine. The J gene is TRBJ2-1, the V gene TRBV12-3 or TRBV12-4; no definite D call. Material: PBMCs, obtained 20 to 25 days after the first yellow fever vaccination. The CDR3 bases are TGTGCCAGCAGTTCCCAGGCCCGAGGTAATGAGCAGTTCTTC. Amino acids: CASSSQARGNEQFF.